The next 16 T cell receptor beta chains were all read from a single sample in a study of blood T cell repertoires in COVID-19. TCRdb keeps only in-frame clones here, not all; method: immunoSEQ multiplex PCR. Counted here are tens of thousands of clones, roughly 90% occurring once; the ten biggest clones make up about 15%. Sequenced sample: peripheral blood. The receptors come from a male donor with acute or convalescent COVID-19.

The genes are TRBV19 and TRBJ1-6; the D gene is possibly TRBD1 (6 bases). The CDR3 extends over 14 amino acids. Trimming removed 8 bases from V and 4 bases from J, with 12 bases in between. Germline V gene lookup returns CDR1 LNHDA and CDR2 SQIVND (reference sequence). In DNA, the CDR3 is TGTGCCAGTGCCGACAGGCCTTATAATTCACCCCTCCACTTT. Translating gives CASADRPYNSPLHF.

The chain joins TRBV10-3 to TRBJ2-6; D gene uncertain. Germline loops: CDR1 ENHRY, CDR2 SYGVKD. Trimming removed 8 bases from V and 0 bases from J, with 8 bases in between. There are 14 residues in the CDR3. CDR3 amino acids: CAIHRDSGANVLTF. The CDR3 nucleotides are TGTGCCATCCACAGAGACTCTGGGGCCAACGTCCTGACTTTC.

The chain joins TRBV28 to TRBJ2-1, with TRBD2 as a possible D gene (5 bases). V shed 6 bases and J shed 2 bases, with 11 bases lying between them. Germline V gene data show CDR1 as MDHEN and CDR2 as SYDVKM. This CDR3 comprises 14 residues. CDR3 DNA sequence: TGTGCCAGCAGGAGCGGTGCAACCTACAATGAGCAGTTCTTC. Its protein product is CASRSGATYNEQFF. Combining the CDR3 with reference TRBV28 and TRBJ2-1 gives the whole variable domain DVKVTQSSRYLVKRTGEKVFLECVQDMDHENMFWYRQDPGLGLRLIYFSYDVKMKEKGDIPEGYSVSREKKERFSLILESASTNQTSMYLCASRSGATYNEQFFGPGTRLTVL.

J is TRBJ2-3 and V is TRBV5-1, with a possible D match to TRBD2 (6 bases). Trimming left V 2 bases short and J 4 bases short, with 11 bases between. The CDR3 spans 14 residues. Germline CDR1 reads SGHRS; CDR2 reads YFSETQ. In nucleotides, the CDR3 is TGCGCCAGCAGCTTCGGGACTGCCGCAGATACGCAGTATTTT. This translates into CASSFGTAADTQYF.

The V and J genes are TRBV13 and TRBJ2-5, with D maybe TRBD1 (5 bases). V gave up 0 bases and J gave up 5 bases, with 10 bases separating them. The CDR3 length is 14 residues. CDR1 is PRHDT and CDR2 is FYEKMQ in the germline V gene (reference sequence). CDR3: CASSLGLKGETQYF. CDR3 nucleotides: TGTGCCAGCAGCTTAGGGCTCAAGGGGGAGACCCAGTACTTC.

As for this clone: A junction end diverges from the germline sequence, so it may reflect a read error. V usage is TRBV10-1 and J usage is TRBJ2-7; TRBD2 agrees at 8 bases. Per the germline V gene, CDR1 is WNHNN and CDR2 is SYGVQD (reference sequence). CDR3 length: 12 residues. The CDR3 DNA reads TGCGCCAGCAGTGAGGGAAAGGGAGCGGGGGTATTC. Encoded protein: CASSEGKGAGVF.

This CDR3 reads CASTLVPSPSYEQYF. DNA of the CDR3: TGCGCCAGCACCCTGGTACCGAGTCCTTCCTACGAGCAGTACTTC. The chain is built from TRBV5-1 and TRBJ2-7; the D is unclear. The CDR3 spans 15 residues. V gave up 6 bases and J gave up 1 base, with 17 bases separating them. Per germline, CDR1 SGHRS and CDR2 YFSETQ.

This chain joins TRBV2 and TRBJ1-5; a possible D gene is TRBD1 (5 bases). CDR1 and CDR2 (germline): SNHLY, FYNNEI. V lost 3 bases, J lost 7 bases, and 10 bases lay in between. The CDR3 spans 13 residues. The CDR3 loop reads CASSDPGSQPQHF. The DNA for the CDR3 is TGTGCCAGCAGTGACCCAGGGTCACAGCCCCAGCATTTT. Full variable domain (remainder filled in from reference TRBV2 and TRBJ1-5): EPEVTQTPSHQVTQMGQEVILRCVPISNHLYFYWYRQILGQKVEFLVSFYNNEISEKSEIFDDQFSVERPDGSNFTLKIRSTKLEDSAMYFCASSDPGSQPQHFGDGTRLSIL.

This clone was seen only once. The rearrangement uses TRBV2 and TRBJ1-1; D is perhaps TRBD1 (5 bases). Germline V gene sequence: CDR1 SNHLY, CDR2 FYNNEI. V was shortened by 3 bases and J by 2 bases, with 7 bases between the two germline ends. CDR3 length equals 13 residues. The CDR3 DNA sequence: TGTGCCAGCAGTGAGCAGGGTAACACTGAAGCTTTCTTT. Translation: CASSEQGNTEAFF.

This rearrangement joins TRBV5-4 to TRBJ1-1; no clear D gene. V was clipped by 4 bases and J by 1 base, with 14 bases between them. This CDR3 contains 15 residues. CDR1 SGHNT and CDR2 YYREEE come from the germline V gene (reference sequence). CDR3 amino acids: CASSPSLERNTEAFF. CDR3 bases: TGTGCCAGCAGCCCGAGTCTCGAGAGGAACACTGAAGCTTTCTTT.

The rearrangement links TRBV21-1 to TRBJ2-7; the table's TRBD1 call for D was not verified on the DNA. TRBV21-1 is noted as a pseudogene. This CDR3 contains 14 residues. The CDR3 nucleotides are TGTGCCAGCAGCCCAGAGACAGGGGAGCACGAGCAGTACTTC. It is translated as CASSPETGEHEQYF.

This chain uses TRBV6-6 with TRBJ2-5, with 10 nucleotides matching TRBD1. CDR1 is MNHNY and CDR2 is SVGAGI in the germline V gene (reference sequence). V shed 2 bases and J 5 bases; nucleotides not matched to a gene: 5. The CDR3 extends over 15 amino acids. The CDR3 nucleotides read TGTGCCAGCAGTTACCCCCGGGACAGGGGTGAGACCCAGTACTTC. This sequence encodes CASSYPRDRGETQYF.

The CDR3 DNA is TGTGCCAGCAGCCCGCAGGGGGCCGGGGAGCTGTTTTTT. Its translation is CASSPQGAGELFF. V is TRBV14 and J is TRBJ2-2, with 7 bases identical to TRBD1. The CDR3 consists of 13 residues. V was pared by 4 bases and J by 6 bases, with 2 bases of the junction left unmatched. The V gene's germline CDR1 is SGHDN and CDR2 FVKESK.

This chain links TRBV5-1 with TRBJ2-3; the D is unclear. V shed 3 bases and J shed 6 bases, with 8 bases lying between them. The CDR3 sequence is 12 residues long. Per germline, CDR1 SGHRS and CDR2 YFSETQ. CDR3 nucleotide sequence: TGCGCCAGCAGCTCCGGTGAGGATACGCAGTATTTT. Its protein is CASSSGEDTQYF.

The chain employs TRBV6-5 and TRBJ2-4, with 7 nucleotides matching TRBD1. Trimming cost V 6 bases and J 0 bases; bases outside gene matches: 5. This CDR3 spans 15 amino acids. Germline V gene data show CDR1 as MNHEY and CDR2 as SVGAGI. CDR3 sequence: CASRSTGEAKNIQYF. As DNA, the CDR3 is TGTGCCAGCAGGTCAACAGGGGAAGCCAAAAACATTCAGTACTTC.

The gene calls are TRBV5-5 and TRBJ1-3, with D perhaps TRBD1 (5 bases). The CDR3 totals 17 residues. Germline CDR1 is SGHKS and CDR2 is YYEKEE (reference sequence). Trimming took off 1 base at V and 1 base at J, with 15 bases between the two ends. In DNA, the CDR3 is TGTGCCAGCAGCTTGTCCAGGGAATCATGGTCTGGAAACACCATATATTTT. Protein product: CASSLSRESWSGNTIYF.